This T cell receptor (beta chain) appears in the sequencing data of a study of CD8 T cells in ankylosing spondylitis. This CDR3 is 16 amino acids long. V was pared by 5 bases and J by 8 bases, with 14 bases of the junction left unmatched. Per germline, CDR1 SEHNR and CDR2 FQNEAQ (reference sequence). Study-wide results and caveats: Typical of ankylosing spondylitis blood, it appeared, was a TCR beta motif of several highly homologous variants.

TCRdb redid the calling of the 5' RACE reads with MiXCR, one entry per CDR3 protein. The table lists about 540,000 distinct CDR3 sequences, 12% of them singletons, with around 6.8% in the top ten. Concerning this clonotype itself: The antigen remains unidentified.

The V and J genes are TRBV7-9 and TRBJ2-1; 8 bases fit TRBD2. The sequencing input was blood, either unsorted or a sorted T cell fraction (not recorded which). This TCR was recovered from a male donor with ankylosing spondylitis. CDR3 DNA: TGTGCCAGCAGCCCCATAGCGGGGTCTGAAGGATATGAGCAGTTCTTC. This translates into CASSPIAGSEGYEQFF.